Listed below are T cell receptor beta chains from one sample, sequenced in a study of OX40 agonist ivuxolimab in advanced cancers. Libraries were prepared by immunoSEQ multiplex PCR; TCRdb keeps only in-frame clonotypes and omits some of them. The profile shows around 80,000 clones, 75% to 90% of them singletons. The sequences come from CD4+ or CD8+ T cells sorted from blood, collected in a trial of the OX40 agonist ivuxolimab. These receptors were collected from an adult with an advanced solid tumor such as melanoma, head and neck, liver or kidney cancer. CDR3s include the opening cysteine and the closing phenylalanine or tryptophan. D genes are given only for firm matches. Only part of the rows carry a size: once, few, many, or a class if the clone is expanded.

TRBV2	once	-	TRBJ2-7	CASTPQGIGEQYF	TGTGCCAGCACCCCACAGGGAATTGGCGAGCAGTACTTC
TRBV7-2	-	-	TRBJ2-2	CASSSPGLANTGELFF	TGTGCCAGCAGCTCGCCGGGACTCGCGAACACCGGGGAGCTGTTTTTT
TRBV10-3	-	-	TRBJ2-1	CAISEVDEQFF	TGTGCCATCAGTGAGGTCGATGAGCAGTTCTTC
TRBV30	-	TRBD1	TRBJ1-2	CAWRTSGGLDGYTF	TGTGCCTGGAGAACTTCAGGGGGATTGGATGGCTACACCTTC
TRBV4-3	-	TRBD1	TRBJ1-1	CASSRTGTVSEAFF	TGCGCCAGCAGCCGAACTGGGACAGTAAGCGAAGCTTTCTTT
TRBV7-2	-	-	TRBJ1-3	CASSLGQGSNSGNTIYF	TGTGCCAGCAGCTTAGGTCAGGGGAGTAACTCTGGAAACACCATATATTTT
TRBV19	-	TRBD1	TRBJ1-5	CASSISRQGAIYSNQPQHF	TGTGCCAGTAGTATTTCCAGGCAGGGGGCTATCTATAGCAATCAGCCCCAGCATTTT
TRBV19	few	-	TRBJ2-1	CASSQQGREQFF	TGTGCCAGTAGTCAACAGGGTCGGGAGCAGTTCTTC
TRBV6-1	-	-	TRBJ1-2	CASSPRLPYGYTF	TGTGCCAGCAGTCCGAGGCTCCCCTATGGCTACACCTTC
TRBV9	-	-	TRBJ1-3	CASSVEAAGNTIYF	TGTGCCAGCAGCGTAGAGGCAGCTGGAAACACCATATATTTT